Listed here are 27 T cell receptor beta chains from one sample, sequenced in a study of cytomegalovirus exposure and HLA in healthy donors. A multiplex PCR was run with 60 Vbeta primers and 13 Jbeta primers. Data came from immunoSEQ multiplex PCR; TCRdb stores just in-frame clones and leaves some out. The sample carries over 90,000 clones, roughly four fifths recorded once. Sequenced sample: PBMCs. Receptors originate from a male donor in good health and CMV-seropositive.

The chain carries TRBV7-9 and TRBJ2-7; D possibly corresponds to TRBD2 (6 bases). The CDR3 consists of 14 residues. CDR1 and CDR2 from the germline V gene are SEHNR and FQNEAQ (reference sequence). Trimming removed 6 bases from V and 2 bases from J, with 14 bases in between. CDR3 coding DNA: TGTGCCAGCAGTTTTCCGACTAGGCCCTACGAGCAGTACTTC. Protein product: CASSFPTRPYEQYF.

The sample holds a few counts of this clone. The rearrangement joins TRBV11-2 to TRBJ1-1; tentatively, D is TRBD1 (6 bases). Germline V gene sequence: CDR1 SGHAT, CDR2 FQNNGV. This CDR3 has 18 residues. Trimming took off 3 bases at V and 1 base at J, with 21 bases between the two ends. This CDR3 reads CASSLIPRRGATNTEAFF. The CDR3 DNA reads TGTGCCAGCAGCTTGATCCCGAGGCGGGGGGCCACGAACACTGAAGCTTTCTTT.

This chain connects TRBV19 to TRBJ2-5, with D perhaps TRBD1 (6 bases). Per the germline V gene, CDR1 is LNHDA and CDR2 is SQIVND (reference sequence). V gave up 2 bases and J gave up 7 bases, with 17 bases separating them. This CDR3 region has 15 residues. CDR3 nucleotide sequence: TGTGCCAGTAGTATAACAGGGTGGTCAAGAGGGACCCAGTACTTC. This translates into CASSITGWSRGTQYF.

This chain connects TRBV27 to TRBJ2-2; D is possibly TRBD1 (6 bases). CDR1 and CDR2 from the germline V gene are MNHEY and SMNVEV (reference sequence). This CDR3 contains 15 residues. V lost 6 bases, J lost 8 bases, and 19 bases lay in between. The CDR3 sequence: CASSPRTQGWGELFF. Here the CDR3 DNA reads TGTGCCAGCAGCCCGCGAACTCAGGGGTGGGGGGAGCTGTTTTTT.

The chain couples TRBV4-1 to TRBJ1-1, with 8 positions matching TRBD1. The junction had 10 bases not matched to a gene; V was cut back by 4 bases and J by 0 bases. This CDR3 has 17 residues. Germline CDR1 MGHRA, CDR2 YSYEKL. DNA for the CDR3: TGCGCCAGCAGCCTGAGGGTACAGGGGGGCATGAACACTGAAGCTTTCTTT. Its protein product is CASSLRVQGGMNTEAFF.

As DNA, the CDR3 is TGTGCCAGCAGATCGGGGGGCGGTTCCTATGGCTACACCTTC. Amino acid sequence: CASRSGGGSYGYTF. V is TRBV27 and J is TRBJ1-2; a weak D match, TRBD1 (6 bases). This CDR3 is 14 amino acids long. Trimming took 6 bases from V and 4 from J, leaving 15 bases between them. Germline V gene lookup returns CDR1 MNHEY and CDR2 SMNVEV (reference sequence).

In its sample, this clone was seen once. The chain uses TRBV6-1 and TRBJ2-4; TRBD2 agrees at 7 bases. Germline trimming cut 3 bases from V and 13 bases from J; bases unmatched to any gene: 3. The germline V gene has CDR1 MNHNS and CDR2 SASEGT. The CDR3 runs 11 residues. The CDR3: CASSDLREQYF. As DNA, the CDR3 is TGTGCCAGCAGTGACCTGCGGGAGCAGTACTTC.

The rearrangement links TRBV7-8 to TRBJ2-5; tentative D call: TRBD2 (5 bases). The CDR3 spans 13 residues. V was pared by 7 bases and J by 5 bases, with 14 bases between. Germline loops: CDR1 SGHVS, CDR2 FQNEAQ. Written as DNA, the CDR3 is TGTGCCAGCACCCCTGGGAGAACGGAGACCCAGTACTTC. This codes for CASTPGRTETQYF.

V is TRBV27 and J is TRBJ2-6; D may be TRBD1 (6 bases). The germline V gene has CDR1 MNHEY and CDR2 SMNVEV (reference sequence). This CDR3 is 15 amino acids long. Trimming left V 6 bases short and J 2 bases short, with 11 bases between. As DNA, the CDR3 is TGTGCCAGCAGCCCCGGGACAACTGGGGCCAACGTCCTGACTTTC. Translation: CASSPGTTGANVLTF.

The DNA for the CDR3 is TGTGCCAGCAGCCCCAGCTGGCGGGAGGGCCGGGAGACCCAGTACTTC. Its protein is CASSPSWREGRETQYF. V and J are TRBV5-4 and TRBJ2-5; 9 nucleotides line up with TRBD2. J was trimmed by 5 bases and V by 4 bases; bases with no gene match: 12. The CDR3 extends over 16 amino acids. Germline V gene sequence: CDR1 SGHNT, CDR2 YYREEE (reference sequence).

V usage is TRBV5-1 and J usage is TRBJ1-1, with D possibly TRBD1 on 6 matching bases. CDR3 length: 15 residues. Trimming left V 5 bases short and J 5 bases short, with 19 bases between. Germline V lookup: CDR1 SGHRS, CDR2 YFSETQ. As DNA, the CDR3 is TGCGCCAGCAGGATTTCCCTACAGGGAGGGACTGAAGCTTTCTTT. Encoded protein: CASRISLQGGTEAFF.

The V call is TRBV10-3, the J call TRBJ2-5, with 9 bases aligning to TRBD2. This CDR3 has 17 amino acids. The germline V gene has CDR1 ENHRY and CDR2 SYGVKD. V lost 8 bases, J lost 5 bases, and 18 bases stayed unmatched. The CDR3 region is CAIGRRLAGLREETQYF. CDR3 bases: TGTGCCATCGGGAGAAGGCTAGCGGGACTCAGGGAGGAGACCCAGTACTTC.

The chain uses TRBV4-3 and TRBJ2-7; TRBD1 agrees at 8 bases. The germline V gene has CDR1 LGHNA and CDR2 YSLEER. With 3 bases clipped from V and 3 bases from J, the junction kept 13 bases outside the gene matches. The CDR3 is 17 amino acids. As DNA, the CDR3 is TGCGCCAGCAGCCAGCCCCTAAGGACAGGGAACTTCTACGAGCAGTACTTC. This gives the protein CASSQPLRTGNFYEQYF.

This chain connects TRBV7-2 to TRBJ2-7, with TRBD2 matching over 10 bases. With V trimmed by 4 bases and J by 7 bases, 10 bases remained unmatched. The germline V gene has CDR1 SGHTA and CDR2 FQGNSA. CDR3 length: 15 amino acids. The CDR3 DNA reads as TGTGCCAGCAGCTGGGTGGCTAGCGGGAGCGGAGAGCAGTACTTC. This translates into CASSWVASGSGEQYF.

The V call is TRBV11-1, the J call TRBJ1-2; 9 nucleotides match TRBD1. The J segment lost 2 bases and the V segment lost 5 bases, leaving 3 bases of the junction unmatched. Looked up from germline, CDR1 is SGHAT and CDR2 is FQDESV (reference sequence). CDR3 length: 14 residues. The CDR3 protein is CASSPGTGNYGYTF. In nucleotides, the CDR3 is TGTGCCAGCAGCCCCGGGACAGGGAACTATGGCTACACCTTC.

This clone was found once. V and J are TRBV9 and TRBJ2-3; 9 nucleotides align to TRBD2. The CDR3 is 17 residues long. The germline gives CDR1 SGDLS, CDR2 YYNGEE. The V gene end was trimmed by 2 bases and the J gene end by 5 bases; junction bases not matched to a gene: 12. The CDR3 sequence is CASSVGLAGLGRDTQYF. The CDR3 DNA follows: TGTGCCAGCAGCGTGGGGCTAGCGGGACTCGGGAGAGATACGCAGTATTTT.

The V and J genes are TRBV19 and TRBJ2-3; 12 bases are a match to TRBD2. CDR1 and CDR2 (germline): LNHDA, SQIVND (reference sequence). The CDR3 has 16 amino acids. Germline trimming cut 4 bases from V and 6 bases from J; bases unmatched to any gene: 8. Written as DNA, the CDR3 is TGTGCCAGTAGTACGAGACTAGCGGGAGTTATGGATACGCAGTATTTT. Its protein product is CASSTRLAGVMDTQYF.

This chain connects TRBV7-2 to TRBJ1-5; TRBD1 aligns across 8 bases. CDR3 length equals 14 residues. V trimming: 4 bases; J trimming: 3 bases; junction bases outside the gene matches: 2. Germline V gene sequence: CDR1 SGHTA, CDR2 FQGNSA. CDR3 DNA: TGTGCCAGCAGCTGGGGACAGGTCAATCAGCCCCAGCATTTT. Protein: CASSWGQVNQPQHF.

This chain links TRBV18 with TRBJ2-2; 8 nucleotides align to TRBD2. The J segment lost 1 base and the V segment lost 6 bases, leaving 7 bases of the junction unmatched. Germline lookup yields CDR1 KGHSH and CDR2 LQKENI. CDR3 length: 16 residues. This CDR3 reads CASSLGGGQNTGELFF. CDR3 bases: TGTGCCAGCTCTCTCGGGGGGGGCCAGAACACCGGGGAGCTGTTTTTT.

The gene calls are TRBV6-6 and TRBJ2-7, with no clear D. The V end lost 2 bases, the J end lost 6 bases, and 11 bases lay between the germline ends. CDR1 is MNHNY, CDR2 SVGAGI, per germline (reference sequence). CDR3 size: 13 residues. The CDR3 DNA reads TGTGCCAGCAGTTACCAGGCTATCAGCGAGCAGTACTTC. Amino acids: CASSYQAISEQYF.

The gene calls are TRBV30 and TRBJ2-3, with TRBD1 as a possible D gene (7 bases). The CDR3 runs to 14 residues. Trimming left V 0 bases short and J 5 bases short, with 12 bases between. The germline gives CDR1 GTSNPN, CDR2 SVGIG (reference sequence). The CDR3 protein is CAWSVRQGGDTQYF. In nucleotides, the CDR3 is TGTGCCTGGAGTGTACGCCAGGGGGGAGATACGCAGTATTTT.

This clone was seen once. V is TRBV5-8 and J is TRBJ2-2, with D possibly being TRBD2 (5 bases). The CDR3 is made up of 16 amino acids. Germline V gives CDR1 SGHTS, CDR2 YDEGEE. V lost 4 bases and J 2 bases, leaving 15 bases between the germline ends. CDR3 sequence reads: CASSRGLNLNTGELFF. In nucleotides, the CDR3 is TGTGCCAGCAGCCGCGGACTTAATCTCAACACCGGGGAGCTGTTTTTT.

The chain couples TRBV7-2 to TRBJ2-5; 8 bases are a match to TRBD2. This CDR3 contains 15 residues. The V gene end was trimmed by 5 bases and the J gene end by 4 bases; junction bases not matched to a gene: 9. Germline V lookup: CDR1 SGHTA, CDR2 FQGNSA. The CDR3 sequence is CASSPIAGRGETQYF. CDR3 DNA sequence: TGTGCCAGCAGCCCCATAGCGGGAAGGGGAGAGACCCAGTACTTC.

The rearrangement joins TRBV9 to TRBJ2-7, with D possibly being TRBD2 (5 bases). CDR1 and CDR2 from the germline V gene are SGDLS and YYNGEE. V lost 0 bases, J lost 0 bases, and 10 bases lay in between. The CDR3 spans 15 residues. This chain's CDR3 is CASSVDPGYSYEQYF. The CDR3 DNA is TGTGCCAGCAGCGTAGATCCGGGATACTCCTACGAGCAGTACTTC.

This sequence joins TRBV27 and TRBJ1-4, with TRBD1 matching over 9 bases. The CDR3 totals 16 residues. CDR1 and CDR2 (germline): MNHEY, SMNVEV (reference sequence). V trimming: 2 bases; J trimming: 5 bases; junction bases outside the gene matches: 6. CDR3 in amino acids: CASSLDGTGLNEKLFF. The CDR3 DNA sequence: TGTGCCAGCAGTTTAGATGGGACAGGGTTGAATGAAAAACTGTTTTTT.

V usage is TRBV28 and J usage is TRBJ2-7, with 9 bases identical to TRBD1. The germline V gene has CDR1 MDHEN and CDR2 SYDVKM. CDR3 length: 12 amino acids. With 10 bases clipped from V and 4 bases from J, the junction kept 5 bases outside the gene matches. CDR3 loop: CATTGGKYEQYF. The CDR3 nucleotides are TGTGCCACCACAGGGGGCAAGTACGAGCAGTACTTC.

The CDR3 region has the DNA TGCGCCAGCAGCTTACAGGGGGACTATGGCTACACCTTC. Protein sequence: CASSLQGDYGYTF. The J gene is TRBJ1-2, the V gene TRBV5-1; 8 nucleotides align to TRBD1. With 2 bases clipped from V and 3 bases from J, the junction kept 0 bases outside the gene matches. CDR1 and CDR2 (germline): SGHRS, YFSETQ. The CDR3 covers 13 residues.